One and the same sample provided the 22 T cell receptor beta chains below, sequenced in a study of Graves' ophthalmopathy and Graves' hyperthyroidism. For repertoire sequencing, the TCR beta CDR3 regions were amplified from RNA transcripts. Amplification began with first-round RT-PCR using HTBI primers, then second-round multiplex PCR was performed. TCRdb reprocessed the multiplex PCR reads via MiXCR and lists one record per CDR3 protein. The sample comprises about 740,000 distinct CDR3 sequences, about 44% of which are singletons, and about 40% rests with the top ten. Sequenced sample: peripheral blood. The receptors here all came from an adult man with Graves' ophthalmopathy.

Only a few counts were recorded for this clonotype. The chain couples TRBV19 to TRBJ1-4; TRBD1 agrees at 8 bases. The CDR3 length is 17 residues. Germline CDR1 LNHDA, CDR2 SQIVND (reference sequence). Losses at the gene ends were 3 bases for V and 5 bases for J; bases not matched to a gene: 11. CDR3 bases: TGTGCCAGTAGTATCGGACAGGGAGGAATCGGAAATGAAAAACTGTTTTTT. Translation gives CASSIGQGGIGNEKLFF.

This chain uses TRBV10-3 with TRBJ2-5; maybe TRBD2 (5 bases). V lost 6 bases and J 5 bases, leaving 10 bases between the germline ends. The CDR3 is made up of 12 amino acids. Germline-derived CDR1 and CDR2 are ENHRY and SYGVKD. CDR3 residues: CAISGVGETQYF. The CDR3 nucleotides are TGTGCCATCAGCGGGGTGGGGGAGACCCAGTACTTC.

This chain links TRBV12-3 or TRBV12-4 with TRBJ1-2, with 7 bases that match TRBD1. V shed 4 bases, J shed 6 bases, and the junction held 11 bases outside the gene matches. CDR3 length: 15 residues. The CDR3 loop reads CASSYLRQGGNGYTF. CDR3 nucleotides: TGTGCCAGCAGTTACCTAAGACAGGGAGGGAATGGCTACACCTTC.

This clonotype was picked up many times. The CDR3 coding sequence is TGTGCCAGCAGCTTGGCTCCGGGACAGGCGAATAATGGCTACACCTTC. Protein: CASSLAPGQANNGYTF. The V gene is TRBV7-6, the J gene TRBJ1-2; 8 bases are shared with TRBD1. CDR3 size: 16 residues. Germline CDR1 SGHVS, CDR2 FNYEAQ. Trimming removed 3 bases from V and 6 bases from J; junction bases left unmatched: 12.

The chain combines TRBV11-1 with TRBJ1-4, with 7 positions matching TRBD1. With V trimmed by 3 bases and J by 5 bases, 3 bases remained unmatched. The CDR3 has 14 amino acids. The V gene's germline CDR1 is SGHAT and CDR2 FQDESV (reference sequence). As DNA, the CDR3 is TGTGCCAGCAGCTTTTCGACAGGGAATGAAAAACTGTTTTTT. Its translation: CASSFSTGNEKLFF.

This clonotype was counted between two and nine times. CDR3 sequence: CASVSGTNTEAFF. The DNA of the CDR3 is TGTGCCAGCGTAAGCGGGACGAACACTGAAGCTTTCTTT. This sequence joins TRBV2 and TRBJ1-1; TRBD1 might be the D (5 bases). Trimming shortened V by 8 bases and J by 1 base, and 11 bases separated the two germline ends. Germline V lookup: CDR1 SNHLY, CDR2 FYNNEI. This CDR3 comprises 13 residues.

At least ten counts were recorded for this clonotype. This chain uses TRBV2 with TRBJ1-5; tentatively, D is TRBD1 (5 bases). The germline gives CDR1 SNHLY, CDR2 FYNNEI. V was cut by 6 bases and J by 4 bases, with 13 bases left in between. The CDR3 contains 14 residues. CDR3 in DNA: TGTGCCAGCAGCGTAGACAGCAGAAATCAGCCCCAGCATTTT. This sequence encodes CASSVDSRNQPQHF.

Concerning this clonotype: A much larger clone lies one base from this, so it may be a read error. The chain combines TRBV7-2 with TRBJ2-7; D gene ambiguous. Per the germline V gene, CDR1 is SGHTA and CDR2 is FQGNSA. There are 16 residues in the CDR3. The CDR3 DNA follows: TGTGCCAGCAGCTCCTCGGCAGGTTGGGGTTCCTACGAGCAGTGCTTC. Its translation is CASSSSAGWGSYEQCF.

Details on this clonotype: Possible read error: a much larger clone is one base away. This chain uses TRBV19 with TRBJ1-4; possibly TRBD1 for D (6 bases). Looked up from germline, CDR1 is LNHDA and CDR2 is SQIVND (reference sequence). The CDR3 sequence is 13 residues long. Here the CDR3 DNA reads TGTGCCAGTAAATCGGGACAAGATGAAAAACTGTATTTT. Translation gives CASKSGQDEKLYF. The variable domain in full, completed from reference TRBV19 and TRBJ1-4, reads DGGITQSPKYLFRKEGQNVTLSCEQNLNHDAMYWYRQDPGQGLRLIYYSQIVNDFQKGDIAEGYSVSREKKESFPLTVTSAQKNPTAFYLCASKSGQDEKLYFGSGTQLSVL.

The rearrangement joins TRBV6-1 to TRBJ1-1; TRBD1 is a possible D gene (5 bases). V lost 4 bases and J 1 base, leaving 10 bases between the germline ends. The CDR3 loop spans 14 amino acids. The V gene's germline CDR1 is MNHNS and CDR2 SASEGT. The CDR3 bases are TGTGCCAGCAGTGGGGACGGCTGGAACACTGAAGCTTTCTTT. It specifies CASSGDGWNTEAFF.

The genes are TRBV5-6 and TRBJ2-7; D may correspond to TRBD1 or TRBD2 (5 bases each). The CDR3 length is 14 residues. Trimming pared 4 bases from V and 6 bases from J, leaving 17 bases between. Germline CDR1 reads SGHDT; CDR2 reads YYEEEE. CDR3 nucleotides: TGTGCCAGCAGCCTAGGGACGGATGTTCGCGAGCAGTACTTC. This sequence encodes CASSLGTDVREQYF.

In nucleotides, the CDR3 is TGTGCCAGCAGTTCGATTAACGATGAAAAACTGTTTTTT. This translates into CASSSINDEKLFF. V is TRBV2 and J is TRBJ1-4; D is unclear. CDR1 and CDR2 (germline): SNHLY, FYNNEI. Trimming pared 5 bases from V and 6 bases from J, leaving 10 bases between. CDR3 length equals 13 residues.

Ten or more counts support this clonotype. The rearrangement links TRBV7-9 to TRBJ1-2; TRBD1 is a possible D gene (6 bases). The CDR3 extends over 13 amino acids. The germline V gene has CDR1 SEHNR and CDR2 FQNEAQ (reference sequence). The V gene lost 5 bases and the J gene lost 4 bases, with 11 bases spanning the gap. The CDR3 DNA reads as TGTGCCAGCAGCACCGGGACAACCTATGGCTACACCTTC. The encoded protein is CASSTGTTYGYTF.

This clonotype was found many times. The gene calls are TRBV19 and TRBJ1-4; D not certain. Germline assignment: CDR1 LNHDA and CDR2 SQIVND (reference sequence). The CDR3 covers 12 residues. The V gene lost 6 bases and the J gene lost 8 bases, with 10 bases spanning the gap. CDR3 coding DNA: TGTGCCAGTAGCAACCAAAGAGAAAAACTGTTTTTT. As protein: CASSNQREKLFF.

There are many counts of this clonotype. The J gene is TRBJ1-5, the V gene TRBV2; tentatively, D is TRBD1 (5 bases). From germline, CDR1 is SNHLY and CDR2 FYNNEI. There are 15 residues in the CDR3. The V end was cut by 7 bases, the J end by 5 bases, with 18 bases between. This CDR3 reads CASTKRGLGYQPQHF. CDR3 coding DNA: TGTGCCAGCACCAAGAGGGGACTGGGTTATCAGCCCCAGCATTTT.

This rearrangement joins TRBV10-3 to TRBJ1-1; D is possibly TRBD1 (6 bases). V was trimmed by 6 bases and J by 8 bases, leaving 19 bases between them. The CDR3 covers 14 residues. Per germline, CDR1 ENHRY and CDR2 SYGVKD. The CDR3 nucleotides are TGTGCCATCAGCAACAGGGACCAGCGGTCCGAAGCTTTCTTT. Amino acid sequence: CAISNRDQRSEAFF.

Turning to this clonotype: Relative to the germline gene, one junction end is altered; a read error may explain this. The gene calls are TRBV4-1 and TRBJ2-5; weak D call: TRBD2 (5 bases). CDR3 length equals 15 residues. CDR1 MGHRA and CDR2 YSYEKL come from the germline V gene. Here the CDR3 reads CASSRTDGIRETQYF. The CDR3 nucleotides read TGTGCCAGCAGCCGGACTGACGGGATCAGGGAGACCCAGTACTTC.

The chain combines TRBV7-3 with TRBJ1-5; 10 bases fit TRBD1. Per germline, CDR1 SGHTA and CDR2 FQGTGA. CDR3 length equals 19 residues. Losses at the gene ends were 5 bases for V and 4 bases for J; bases not matched to a gene: 17. The CDR3 bases are TGTGCCAGCAGCAAACATCGACAGGGGGCGAGGGTTGGGAATCAGCCCCAGCATTTT. It specifies CASSKHRQGARVGNQPQHF.

The rearrangement uses TRBV7-9 and TRBJ2-5; no reliable D call. TRBJ2-1 explains the end of the DNA better; the J call may be wrong. The CDR3 runs 14 residues. The germline CDR1 and CDR2 sequences are SEHNR and FQNEAQ (reference sequence). The CDR3, as DNA: TGTGCCAGCAGCTTAACGTTTGAGGCCGATGAGCAGTTCTTC. Its translation is CASSLTFEADEQFF.

The CDR3 is CASSLAEGDVDGYTF. In DNA, the CDR3 is TGTGCCAGCAGCTTAGCGGAGGGGGATGTGGATGGCTACACCTTC. The chain has TRBV7-9 and TRBJ1-2; D might be TRBD1 (6 bases). Between the trimmed V and J ends, which lost 0 bases and 6 bases, there was a span of 14 bases. This CDR3 comprises 15 residues. The germline CDR1 and CDR2 sequences are SEHNR and FQNEAQ (reference sequence).

The V call is TRBV25-1, the J call TRBJ2-2; 8 bases match TRBD1. The CDR3 is made up of 16 amino acids. The V gene's germline CDR1 is MGHDK and CDR2 SYGVNS. The J segment lost 2 bases and the V segment lost 6 bases, leaving 8 bases of the junction unmatched. The CDR3 nucleotides read TGTGCCAGCAGCTTAGGACAGGGAATCAACACCGGGGAGCTGTTTTTT. It codes for CASSLGQGINTGELFF.

The V and J genes are TRBV5-1 and TRBJ1-2; D gene ambiguous. Germline V gene sequence: CDR1 SGHRS, CDR2 YFSETQ. This CDR3 spans 15 amino acids. V dropped 4 bases and J dropped 6 bases, with 19 bases sitting between them. CDR3 sequence reads: CASSRVEFGVNGYTF. Written as DNA, the CDR3 is TGCGCCAGCAGCCGAGTGGAGTTCGGGGTCAATGGCTACACCTTC. The full variable domain, its missing parts supplied by reference TRBV5-1 and TRBJ1-2, is KAGVTQTPRYLIKTRGQQVTLSCSPISGHRSVSWYQQTPGQGLQFLFEYFSETQRNKGNFPGRFSGRQFSNSRSEMNVSTLELGDSALYLCASSRVEFGVNGYTFGSGTRLTVV.